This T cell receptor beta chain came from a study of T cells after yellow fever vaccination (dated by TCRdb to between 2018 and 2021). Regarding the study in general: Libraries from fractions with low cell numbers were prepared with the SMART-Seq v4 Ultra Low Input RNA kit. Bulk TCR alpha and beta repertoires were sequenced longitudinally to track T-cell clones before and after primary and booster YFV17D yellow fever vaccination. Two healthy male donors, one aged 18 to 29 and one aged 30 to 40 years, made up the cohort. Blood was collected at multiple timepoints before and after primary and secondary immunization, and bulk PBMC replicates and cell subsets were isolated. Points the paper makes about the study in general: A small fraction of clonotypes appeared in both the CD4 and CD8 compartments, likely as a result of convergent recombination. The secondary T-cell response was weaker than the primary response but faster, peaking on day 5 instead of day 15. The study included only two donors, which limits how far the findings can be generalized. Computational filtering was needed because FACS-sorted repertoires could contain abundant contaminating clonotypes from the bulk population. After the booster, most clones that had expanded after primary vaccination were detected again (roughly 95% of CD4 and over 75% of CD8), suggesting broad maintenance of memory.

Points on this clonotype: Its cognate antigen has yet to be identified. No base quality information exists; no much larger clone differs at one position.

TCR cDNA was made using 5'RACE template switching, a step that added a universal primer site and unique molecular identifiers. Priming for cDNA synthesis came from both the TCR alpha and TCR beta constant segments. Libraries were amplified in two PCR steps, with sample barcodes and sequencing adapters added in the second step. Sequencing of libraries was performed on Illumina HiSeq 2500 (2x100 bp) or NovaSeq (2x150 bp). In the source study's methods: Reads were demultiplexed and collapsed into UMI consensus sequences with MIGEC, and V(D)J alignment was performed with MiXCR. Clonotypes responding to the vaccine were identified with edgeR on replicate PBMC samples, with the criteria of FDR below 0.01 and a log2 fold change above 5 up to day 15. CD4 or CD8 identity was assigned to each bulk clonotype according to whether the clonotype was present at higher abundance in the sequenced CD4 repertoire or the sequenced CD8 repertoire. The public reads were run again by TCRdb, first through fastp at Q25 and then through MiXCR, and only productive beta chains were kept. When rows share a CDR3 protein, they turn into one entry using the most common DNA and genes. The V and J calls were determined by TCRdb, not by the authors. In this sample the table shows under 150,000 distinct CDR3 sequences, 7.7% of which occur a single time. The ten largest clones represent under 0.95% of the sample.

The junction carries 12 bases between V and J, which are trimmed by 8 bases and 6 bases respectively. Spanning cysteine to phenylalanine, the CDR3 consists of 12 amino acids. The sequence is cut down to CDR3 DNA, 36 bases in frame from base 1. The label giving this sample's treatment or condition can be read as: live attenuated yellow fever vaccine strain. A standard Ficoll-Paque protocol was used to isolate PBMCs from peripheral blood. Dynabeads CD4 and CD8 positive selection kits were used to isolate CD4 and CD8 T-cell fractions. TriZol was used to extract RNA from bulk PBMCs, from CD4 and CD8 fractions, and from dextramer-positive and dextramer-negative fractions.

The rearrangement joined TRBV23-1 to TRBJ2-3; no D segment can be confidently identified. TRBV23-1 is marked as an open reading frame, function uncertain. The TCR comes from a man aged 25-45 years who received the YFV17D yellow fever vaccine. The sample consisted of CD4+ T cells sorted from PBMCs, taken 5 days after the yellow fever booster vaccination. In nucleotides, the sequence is TGCGCCAGCGGCCCTCCCGTGGATACGCAGTATTTT. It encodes CASGPPVDTQYF.